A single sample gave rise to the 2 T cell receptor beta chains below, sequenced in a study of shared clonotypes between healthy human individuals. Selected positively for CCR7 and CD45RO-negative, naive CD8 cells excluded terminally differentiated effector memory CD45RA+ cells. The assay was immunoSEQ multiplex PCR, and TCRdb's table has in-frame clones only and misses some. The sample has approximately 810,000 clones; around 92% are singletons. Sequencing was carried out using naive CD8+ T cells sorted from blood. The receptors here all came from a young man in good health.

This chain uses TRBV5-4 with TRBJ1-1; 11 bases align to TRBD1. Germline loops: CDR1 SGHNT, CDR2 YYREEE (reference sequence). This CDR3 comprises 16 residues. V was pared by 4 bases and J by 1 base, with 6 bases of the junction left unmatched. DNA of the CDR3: TGTGCCAGCAGCCTGAGGACAGGGGGCTCGAACACTGAAGCTTTCTTT. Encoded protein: CASSLRTGGSNTEAFF.

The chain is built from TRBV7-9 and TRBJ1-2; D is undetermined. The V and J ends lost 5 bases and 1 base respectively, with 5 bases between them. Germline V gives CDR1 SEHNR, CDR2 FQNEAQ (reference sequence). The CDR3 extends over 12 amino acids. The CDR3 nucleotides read TGTGCCAGCAGCCTCTTTAACTATGGCTACACCTTC. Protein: CASSLFNYGYTF. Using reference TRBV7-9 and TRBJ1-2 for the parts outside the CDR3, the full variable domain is DTGVSQNPRHKITKRGQNVTFRCDPISEHNRLYWYRQTLGQGPEFLTYFQNEAQLEKSRLLSDRFSAERPKGSFSTLEIQRTEQGDSAMYLCASSLFNYGYTFGSGTRLTVV.